Following are 25 T cell receptor beta chains from one sample sequenced in a study of shared clonotypes between healthy human individuals. The repertoire was sequenced with immunoSEQ multiplex PCR; TCRdb's copy has only in-frame clones and lacks some. Counted here are about 2.4 million clones, 90% to 95% occurring once; the ten biggest clones make up more than 0.35%. Input material: naive CD4+ T cells from PBMCs. Subset meaning: CD45RA+ positively selected. Every receptor here comes from a man aged 18 to 29 in good health. Some clones in this sample may be carry-over from other donors' samples.

This sequence joins TRBV15 and TRBJ2-3, with a possible D match to TRBD2 (6 bases). Trimming shortened V by 0 bases and J by 4 bases, and 20 bases separated the two germline ends. This CDR3 comprises 18 residues. Germline loops: CDR1 LNHNV, CDR2 YYDKDF (reference sequence). This CDR3 reads CATSRDRETGVWADTQYF. The CDR3 DNA reads TGTGCCACCAGCAGAGATCGCGAGACGGGAGTTTGGGCAGATACGCAGTATTTT.

The rearrangement uses TRBV21-1 and TRBJ2-3; the table's TRBD1 call for D was not verified on the DNA. TRBV21-1 is flagged as a pseudogene. The CDR3 extends over 16 amino acids. The CDR3 region is CASSSNNHRDTDTQYF. Here the CDR3 DNA reads TGTGCCAGCAGCTCAAATAACCACAGGGACACAGATACGCAGTATTTT.

The chain combines TRBV27 with TRBJ2-3, with 9 bases fitting TRBD1. The V gene's germline CDR1 is MNHEY and CDR2 SMNVEV (reference sequence). CDR3 length: 15 amino acids. V shed 6 bases, J shed 3 bases, and the junction held 7 bases outside the gene matches. The CDR3 region has the DNA TGTGCCAGCAGACGGGACAGGGTAAGGACAGATACGCAGTATTTT. Translated: CASRRDRVRTDTQYF.

The chain is built from TRBV19 and TRBJ2-2; D unclear. The CDR3 is made up of 13 amino acids. Germline CDR1 is LNHDA and CDR2 is SQIVND (reference sequence). Between the trimmed V and J ends, which lost 3 bases and 6 bases, there was a span of 8 bases. The CDR3 coding sequence is TGTGCCAGTAGTATCTGGGGTCCCGGGGAGCTGTTTTTT. Protein sequence: CASSIWGPGELFF.

V and J are TRBV14 and TRBJ2-1; D tentatively fits TRBD1 or TRBD2 (6 bases each). Trimming pared 4 bases from V and 15 bases from J, leaving 16 bases between. The CDR3 has 12 amino acids. Germline V CDR1 and CDR2: SGHDN, FVKESK. CDR3 DNA sequence: TGTGCCAGCAGCCCAAGTGGACGGGGGCGGTTCTTC. Protein sequence: CASSPSGRGRFF.

Points on this clone: The conserved phenylalanine or tryptophan is not found at the CDR3 terminus, so this likely reflects a read error. The limits of the CDR3 on the DNA are not certain, so only TCRdb's listed CDR3 is given. The chain couples TRBV5-8 to TRBJ2-7; the table assigns TRBD1, which was not confirmed against the DNA. Germline V lookup: CDR1 SGHTS, CDR2 YDEGEE. The length of the CDR3 is 11 amino acids, counting both ends. CDR3 protein: CASSLSGTGVY.

The V call is TRBV19, the J call TRBJ1-2; D is unclear. The CDR3 has 17 amino acids. With 3 bases removed from V and 2 bases from J, the gap between germline ends came to 19 bases. From germline, CDR1 is LNHDA and CDR2 SQIVND (reference sequence). As DNA, the CDR3 is TGTGCCAGTAGTATTAACCCGGGTCTGAGAGGAAACTATGGCTACACCTTC. Its translation is CASSINPGLRGNYGYTF.

Of note for this clone: A junction end diverges from the germline sequence, so it may reflect a read error. V usage is TRBV30 and J usage is TRBJ2-6; no firm D call. This CDR3 has 16 amino acids. Germline V CDR1 and CDR2: GTSNPN, SVGIG (reference sequence). The CDR3 spells CAWGVGPSKGANVLTF. CDR3 coding DNA: TGTGCCTGGGGTGTGGGTCCCTCTAAGGGGGCCAACGTCCTGACTTTC.

The chain carries TRBV29-1 and TRBJ2-3; 9 bases map to TRBD1. Germline V CDR1 and CDR2: SQVTM, ANQGSEA. V was clipped by 7 bases and J by 5 bases; unmatched bases: 13. The CDR3 consists of 15 residues. Written as DNA, the CDR3 is TGCAGCGGCCGTGCGGCACAGGGGGCAGGAGATACGCAGTATTTT. Its translation is CSGRAAQGAGDTQYF.

Concerning this clone itself: One end of the junction does not line up with germline, which may come from a read error. The chain has TRBV27 and TRBJ2-5; possible D gene TRBD1, 8 bases. The CDR3 runs to 17 residues. CDR1 is MNHEY, CDR2 SMNVEV, per germline (reference sequence). The CDR3 loop reads CASSLSRYRGGGETQYF. The DNA for the CDR3 is TGTGCCAGCAGTCTATCACGATACAGGGGGGGTGGAGAGACCCAGTACTTC.

The V and J genes are TRBV28 and TRBJ2-1; the D is unclear. From germline, CDR1 is MDHEN and CDR2 SYDVKM. CDR3 length equals 12 residues. V lost 8 bases and J 7 bases, leaving 12 bases between the germline ends. Here the CDR3 DNA reads TGTGCCAGCCGACTGTGGGATAATGAGCAGTTCTTC. As protein: CASRLWDNEQFF.

The chain links TRBV30 to TRBJ2-5; 7 positions agree with TRBD2. Trimming at V came to 0 bases and at J to 3 bases, leaving 13 bases not matched to a gene. This CDR3 is built from 17 residues. CDR1 GTSNPN and CDR2 SVGIG come from the germline V gene (reference sequence). CDR3 sequence (DNA): TGTGCCTGGAGTGTAAGTAGGAGCGGGGCCTTTAAAGAGACCCAGTACTTC. It specifies CAWSVSRSGAFKETQYF.

This clone has a single count. The chain carries TRBV11-2 and TRBJ1-2; no clear D. This CDR3 spans 13 amino acids. The V and J ends lost 3 bases and 4 bases respectively, with 9 bases between them. Germline-derived CDR1 and CDR2 are SGHAT and FQNNGV. The CDR3 nucleotides are TGTGCCAGCAGCTTTCCCGGCACCTATGGCTACACCTTC. Amino acids: CASSFPGTYGYTF.

The gene calls are TRBV7-9 and TRBJ2-6, with unresolved D. Germline V CDR1 and CDR2: SEHNR, FQNEAQ (reference sequence). CDR3 size: 13 residues. V was trimmed by 5 bases and J by 6 bases, leaving 8 bases between them. The CDR3 here is CASSIDKANVLTF. In nucleotides, the CDR3 is TGTGCCAGCAGCATAGACAAGGCCAACGTCCTGACTTTC.

This chain uses TRBV11-1 with TRBJ2-7; D not resolved. Germline V gene sequence: CDR1 SGHAT, CDR2 FQDESV (reference sequence). The CDR3 covers 17 residues. Trimming removed 3 bases from V and 3 bases from J, with 21 bases in between. The CDR3, as DNA: TGTGCCAGCAGCTTCCCGACGCGCGTAGGGCCCGACTACGAGCAGTACTTC. Amino acids: CASSFPTRVGPDYEQYF.

The chain carries TRBV28 and TRBJ1-5; tentative D call: TRBD1 (5 bases). Germline CDR1 and CDR2: MDHEN and SYDVKM. Trimming took off 7 bases at V and 9 bases at J, with 13 bases between the two ends. This CDR3 comprises 12 residues. DNA of the CDR3: TGTGCCAGCACCCTAGGGGATGGGCCCCAGCATTTT. Translation gives CASTLGDGPQHF.

This chain links TRBV6-4 with TRBJ2-1; D might be TRBD2 (5 bases). Trimming stripped 2 bases from V and 9 bases from J, with 11 bases between. Germline loops: CDR1 MRHNA, CDR2 SNTAGT. This CDR3 is built from 13 residues. CDR3 region: CASSDRGGSEQFF. Written as DNA, the CDR3 is TGTGCCAGCAGTGACCGAGGAGGCAGTGAGCAGTTCTTC.

The gene calls are TRBV30 and TRBJ2-6; 8 bases match TRBD1. CDR1 and CDR2 (germline): GTSNPN, SVGIG (reference sequence). The CDR3 is 19 amino acids. Losses at the gene ends were 0 bases for V and 3 bases for J; bases not matched to a gene: 13. CDR3 protein: CAWSVLPDRARGGANVLTF. CDR3 DNA sequence: TGTGCCTGGAGTGTACTTCCGGACAGGGCGCGGGGTGGGGCCAACGTCCTGACTTTC.

On this clone itself: The same CDR3 also results from other DNA sequences found in this sample. This rearrangement joins TRBV7-2 to TRBJ1-4, with 11 bases aligning to TRBD1. Per the germline V gene, CDR1 is SGHTA and CDR2 is FQGNSA. The CDR3 spans 14 residues. Unmatched junction bases numbered 3, after V lost 5 bases and J lost 7 bases. CDR3 DNA: TGTGCCAGCAGCACCGGGACAGGGGGTGAAAAACTGTTTTTT. Translation: CASSTGTGGEKLFF.

This chain connects TRBV7-3 to TRBJ2-3; 9 bases line up with TRBD1. Germline CDR1 and CDR2: SGHTA and FQGTGA. The V gene end was trimmed by 2 bases and the J gene end by 2 bases; junction bases not matched to a gene: 2. The CDR3 runs to 15 residues. CDR3 residues: CASSLGTGYTDTQYF. The CDR3 DNA is TGTGCCAGCAGCTTAGGGACAGGGTACACAGATACGCAGTATTTT.

This chain uses TRBV19 with TRBJ1-2; D might be TRBD1 (5 bases). There are 12 residues in the CDR3. Germline loops: CDR1 LNHDA, CDR2 SQIVND (reference sequence). V was cut by 3 bases and J by 8 bases, with 10 bases left in between. The CDR3 is CASSMQWGGYTF. The CDR3 DNA reads TGTGCCAGTAGTATGCAGTGGGGCGGCTACACCTTC.

J is TRBJ2-7 and V is TRBV19, with 12 bases aligning to TRBD2. V shed 6 bases and J 2 bases; nucleotides not matched to a gene: 5. The germline CDR1 and CDR2 sequences are LNHDA and SQIVND (reference sequence). The CDR3 length is 15 residues. Here the CDR3 reads CASRLGLAGPYEQYF. The CDR3 coding sequence is TGTGCCAGTAGACTTGGACTAGCGGGGCCCTACGAGCAGTACTTC.

The chain carries TRBV7-8 and TRBJ2-1; D is possibly TRBD2 (6 bases). The length of the CDR3 is 15 residues. Germline-derived CDR1 and CDR2 are SGHVS and FQNEAQ. Trimming cost V 3 bases and J 3 bases, with 12 bases left between them. The CDR3 coding sequence is TGTGCCAGCAGCTTGGAGGGACGAAACTACAATGAGCAGTTCTTC. This sequence encodes CASSLEGRNYNEQFF.

This clone was recorded once. The chain carries TRBV7-8 and TRBJ2-5; 11 positions agree with TRBD2. With V trimmed by 5 bases and J by 0 bases, 8 bases remained unmatched. This CDR3 is built from 17 residues. Germline CDR1 reads SGHVS; CDR2 reads FQNEAQ. The CDR3 coding sequence is TGTGCCAGCAGCCCCACCCCGGGACTAGCGGACCAAGAGACCCAGTACTTC. It yields the protein CASSPTPGLADQETQYF. Full variable domain (remainder filled in from reference TRBV7-8 and TRBJ2-5): GAGVSQSPRYKVAKRGQDVALRCDPISGHVSLFWYQQALGQGPEFLTYFQNEAQLDKSGLPSDRFFAERPEGSVSTLKIQRTQQEDSAVYLCASSPTPGLADQETQYFGPGTRLLVL.

In regard to this clone: Other nucleotide sequences from this sample produce the same CDR3. The V call is TRBV7-9, the J call TRBJ1-2; a possible D gene is TRBD1 (5 bases). V was trimmed by 1 base and J by 3 bases, leaving 9 bases between them. The CDR3 consists of 14 residues. Germline CDR1 is SEHNR and CDR2 is FQNEAQ (reference sequence). CDR3 protein: CASSLGGEYYGYTF. The CDR3 nucleotides read TGTGCCAGCAGCTTAGGAGGGGAGTACTATGGCTACACCTTC. Looking up the rest from reference TRBV7-9 and TRBJ1-2 gives the full variable domain: DTGVSQNPRHKITKRGQNVTFRCDPISEHNRLYWYRQTLGQGPEFLTYFQNEAQLEKSRLLSDRFSAERPKGSFSTLEIQRTEQGDSAMYLCASSLGGEYYGYTFGSGTRLTVV.